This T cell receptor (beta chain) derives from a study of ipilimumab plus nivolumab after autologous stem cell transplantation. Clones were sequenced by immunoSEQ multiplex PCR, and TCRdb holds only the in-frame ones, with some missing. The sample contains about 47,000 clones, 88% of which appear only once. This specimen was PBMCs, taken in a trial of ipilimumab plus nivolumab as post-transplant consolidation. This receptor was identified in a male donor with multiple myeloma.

The CDR3 DNA reads as TGTGCCAGCAGTTTCAGACAGGGCCCGGGGACTGAAGCTTTCTTT. As protein: CASSFRQGPGTEAFF. J is TRBJ1-1 and V is TRBV7-3, with 7 bases identical to TRBD1. After removal of 6 bases from V and 5 bases from J, the junction contained 12 bases not matched to a gene. CDR1 and CDR2 (germline): SGHTA, FQGTGA. This CDR3 contains 15 residues.